This T cell receptor (beta chain) was sequenced for a study of T-cell reconstitution after alpha-beta-depleted transplantation in children (dated by TCRdb to 2016 to 2017). About the full investigation: Using TCR repertoire profiling, the study followed T-cell immune reconstitution in a quantitative way in children after TCRalphabeta/CD19-depleted allogeneic hematopoietic cell transplantation.

Comment on this clonotype: The clone's antigen remains unknown. The input lacks base qualities; no much larger clone sits a single base away.

CDR3 length: 16 amino acids, cysteine to phenylalanine. Only the CDR3 DNA stays, 48 bases, in frame from base 1. As encoded in the germline V gene, CDR1 is LGHNA while CDR2 is YNFKEQ. V is cut back by 4 bases and J by 0 bases, with 5 bases in the junction unmatched. Library generation was performed with PCR. The sample was run on an Illumina HiSeq 2500. TCR library preparation used molecular barcoding, with unique molecular identifiers applied to normalize quantification of the TCRbeta repertoire. TCRdb reworked the public reads: Q25 trimming with fastp, MiXCR clone assembly, productive beta chains retained. Every CDR3 protein is listed once, alongside the most common genes and DNA of its rows. In this sample the table shows roughly 350,000 distinct CDR3 sequences, 10% of which occur a single time. 2% to 3% of the sample lies in the top ten.

The rearranged segments are TRBV4-2 and TRBJ1-5, and TRBD1 aligns with 8 junction nucleotides. Sequenced material: PBMCs from the stem cell graft donor, taken from the stem cell graft. This TCR derives from a human donor who donated a stem cell graft to a child with acute lymphoblastic leukemia. The CDR3: CASSPNRGSSNQPQHF. The nucleotides are TGTGCCAGCAGCCCTAACAGGGGGAGTAGCAATCAGCCCCAGCATTTT.